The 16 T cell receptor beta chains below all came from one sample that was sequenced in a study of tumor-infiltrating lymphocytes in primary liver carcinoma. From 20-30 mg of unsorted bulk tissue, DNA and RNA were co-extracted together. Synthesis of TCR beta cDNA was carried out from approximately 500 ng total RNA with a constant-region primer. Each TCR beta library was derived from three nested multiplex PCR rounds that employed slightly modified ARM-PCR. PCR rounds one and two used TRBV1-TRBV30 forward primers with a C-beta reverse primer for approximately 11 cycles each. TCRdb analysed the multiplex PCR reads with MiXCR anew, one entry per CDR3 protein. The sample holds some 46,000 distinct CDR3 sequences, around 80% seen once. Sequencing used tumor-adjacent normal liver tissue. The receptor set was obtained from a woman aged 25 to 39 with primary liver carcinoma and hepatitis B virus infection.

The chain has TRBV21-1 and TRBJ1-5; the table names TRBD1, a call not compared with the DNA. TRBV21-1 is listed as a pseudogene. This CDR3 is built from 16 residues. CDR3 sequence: CASGTGTGKKNQPQHF. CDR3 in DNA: TGTGCCAGCGGAACCGGGACAGGGAAAAAGAATCAGCCCCAGCATTTC.

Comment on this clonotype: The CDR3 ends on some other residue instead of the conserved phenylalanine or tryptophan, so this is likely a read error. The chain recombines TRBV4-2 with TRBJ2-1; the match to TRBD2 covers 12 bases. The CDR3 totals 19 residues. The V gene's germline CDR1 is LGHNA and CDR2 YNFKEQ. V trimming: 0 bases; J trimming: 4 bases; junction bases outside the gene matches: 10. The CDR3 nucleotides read TGTGCCAGCAGCCAAGATCAGTCTAGGACTAGCGGGATATACAATGAGCAGTTCCTC. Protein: CASSQDQSRTSGIYNEQFL.

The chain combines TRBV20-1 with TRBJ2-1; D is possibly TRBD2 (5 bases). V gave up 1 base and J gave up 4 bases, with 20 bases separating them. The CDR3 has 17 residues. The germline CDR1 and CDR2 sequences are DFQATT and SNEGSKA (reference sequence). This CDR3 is CSARVALAARGYNEQFF. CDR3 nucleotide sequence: TGCAGTGCTAGAGTAGCCCTGGCGGCCAGAGGGTACAATGAGCAGTTCTTC.

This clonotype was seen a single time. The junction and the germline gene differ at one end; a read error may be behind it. Here the CDR3 DNA reads TGTGTCAGCCGGCAAGGAGGATGGGAGAGCCTCAATGAGCAGTTCTTC. Its protein product is CVSRQGGWESLNEQFF. This chain links TRBV12-3 or TRBV12-4 with TRBJ2-1; tentative D call: TRBD2 (5 bases). The CDR3 has 16 residues.

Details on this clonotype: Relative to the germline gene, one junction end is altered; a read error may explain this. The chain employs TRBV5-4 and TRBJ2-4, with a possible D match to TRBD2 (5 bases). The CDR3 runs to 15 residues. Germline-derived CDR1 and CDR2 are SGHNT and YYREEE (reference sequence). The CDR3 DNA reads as TGTGCCAGCAGCTTGGGTGGACTTGCCAAAACCATTCAGTACTTC. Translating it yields CASSLGGLAKTIQYF.

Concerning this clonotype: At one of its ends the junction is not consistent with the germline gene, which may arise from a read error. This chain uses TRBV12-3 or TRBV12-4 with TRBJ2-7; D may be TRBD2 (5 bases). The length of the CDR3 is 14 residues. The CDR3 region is CASRIEGLTMEQYF. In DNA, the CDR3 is TGTGCCAGCCGTATCGAGGGCCTTACTATGGAGCAGTACTTT.

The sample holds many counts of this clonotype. CDR3 nucleotide sequence: TGTGCCAGCAGTTTAGGACACCCTTCCTACGAGCAGTACTTC. This codes for CASSLGHPSYEQYF. The chain combines TRBV6-6 with TRBJ2-7, with D tentatively TRBD1 (5 bases). Trimming cost V 4 bases and J 1 base, with 11 bases left between them. This CDR3 contains 14 residues. CDR1 is MNHNY and CDR2 is SVGAGI in the germline V gene (reference sequence).

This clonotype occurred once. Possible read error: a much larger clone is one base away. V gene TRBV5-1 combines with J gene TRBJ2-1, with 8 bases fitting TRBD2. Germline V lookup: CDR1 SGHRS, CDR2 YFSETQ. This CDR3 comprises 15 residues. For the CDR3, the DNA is TGCACCAGCAGCTCGCGGGAGGTCTCCTACAATGAGCAGTTCTTC. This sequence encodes CTSSSREVSYNEQFF.

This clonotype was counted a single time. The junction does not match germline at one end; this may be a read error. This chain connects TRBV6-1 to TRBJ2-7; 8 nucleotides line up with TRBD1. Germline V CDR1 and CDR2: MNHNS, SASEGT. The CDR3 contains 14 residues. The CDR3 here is CVSTHGQGGYEQYF. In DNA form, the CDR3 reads TGTGTCAGCACACATGGACAGGGAGGCTACGAGCAGTACTTC.

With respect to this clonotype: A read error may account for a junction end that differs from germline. The CDR3 loop is CASSLGGIITDTQYF. The CDR3 nucleotides read TGTGCCAGCAGCTTGGGCGGGATCATCACAGACACGCAGTATTTT. The chain uses TRBV11-2 and TRBJ2-3; TRBD2 is a possible D gene (6 bases). This CDR3 has 15 residues. Germline lookup yields CDR1 SGHAT and CDR2 FQNNGV. Combining the CDR3 with reference TRBV11-2 and TRBJ2-3 gives the whole variable domain EAGVAQSPRYKIIEKRQSVAFWCNPISGHATLYWYQQILGQGPKLLIQFQNNGVVDDSQLPKDRFSAERLKGVDSTLKIQPAKLEDSAVYLCASSLGGIITDTQYFGPGTRLTVL.

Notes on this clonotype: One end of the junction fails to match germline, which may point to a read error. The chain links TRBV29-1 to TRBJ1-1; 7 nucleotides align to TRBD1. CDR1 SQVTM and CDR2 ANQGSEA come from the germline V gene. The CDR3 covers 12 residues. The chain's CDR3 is CSVETGNTVAFF. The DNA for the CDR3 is TGCAGCGTCGAGACAGGGAACACTGTAGCTTTCTTT.

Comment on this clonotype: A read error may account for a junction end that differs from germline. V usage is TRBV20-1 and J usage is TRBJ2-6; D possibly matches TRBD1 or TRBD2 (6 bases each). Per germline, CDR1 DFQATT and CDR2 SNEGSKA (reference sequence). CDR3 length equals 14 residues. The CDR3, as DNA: TGCAGTGCTTGGGACATGGGCGGGGCCAACGTCCTGACATTC. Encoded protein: CSAWDMGGANVLTF.

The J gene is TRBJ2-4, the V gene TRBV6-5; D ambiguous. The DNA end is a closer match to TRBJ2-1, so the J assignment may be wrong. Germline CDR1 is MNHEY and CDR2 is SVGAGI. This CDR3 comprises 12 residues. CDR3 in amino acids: CASRGSPIIQFF. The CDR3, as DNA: TGTGCCAGCAGAGGTTCCCCCATCATTCAGTTCTTC.

The CDR3 region has the DNA TGCAGCACCGTGACAGGGAGGGAGACCCAGTACTTC. The encoded protein is CSTVTGRETQYF. The chain uses TRBV29-1 and TRBJ2-5, with D possibly TRBD1 on 7 matching bases. Trimming cost V 8 bases and J 5 bases, with 15 bases left between them. The germline gives CDR1 SQVTM, CDR2 ANQGSEA. The CDR3 runs to 12 residues.

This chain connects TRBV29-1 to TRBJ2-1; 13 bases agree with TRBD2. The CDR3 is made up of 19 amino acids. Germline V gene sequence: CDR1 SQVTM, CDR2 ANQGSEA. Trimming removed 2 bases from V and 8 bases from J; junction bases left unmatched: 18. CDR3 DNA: TGCAGCGTTGAAATCCGGACTAGCGGGAGACTATTCGGGGACGATGAGCAGTTCTTC. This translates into CSVEIRTSGRLFGDDEQFF.

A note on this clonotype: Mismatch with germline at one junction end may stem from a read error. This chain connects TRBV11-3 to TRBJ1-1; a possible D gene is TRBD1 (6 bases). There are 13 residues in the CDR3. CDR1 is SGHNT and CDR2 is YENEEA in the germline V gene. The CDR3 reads CASSTGPAAEVFF. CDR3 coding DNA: TGTGCCAGTTCTACAGGGCCGGCGGCTGAAGTTTTCTTT.